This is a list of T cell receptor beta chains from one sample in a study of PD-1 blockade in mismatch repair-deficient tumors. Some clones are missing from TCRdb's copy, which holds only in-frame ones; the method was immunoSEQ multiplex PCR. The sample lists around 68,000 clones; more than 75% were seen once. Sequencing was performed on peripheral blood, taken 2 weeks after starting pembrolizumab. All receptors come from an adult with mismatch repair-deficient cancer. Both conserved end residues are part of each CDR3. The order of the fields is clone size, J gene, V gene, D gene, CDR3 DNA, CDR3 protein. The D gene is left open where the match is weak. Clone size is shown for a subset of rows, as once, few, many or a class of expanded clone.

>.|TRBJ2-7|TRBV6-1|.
TGTGCCAGCAGCCCCGGTGAAGGCTCTTCCTACGAGCAGTACTTC
CASSPGEGSSYEQYF
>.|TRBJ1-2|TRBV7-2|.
TGTGCCAGCAGCTTACAGGGTCGGTTTGGCTACACCTTC
CASSLQGRFGYTF
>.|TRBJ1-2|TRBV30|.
TGTGCCTGGAGTGCGGACTCCGACTATGGCTACACCTTC
CAWSADSDYGYTF
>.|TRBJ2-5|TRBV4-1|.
TGCGCCAGCAGCCAAGCCCCTACCGGGATCTACCAAGAGACCCAGTACTTC
CASSQAPTGIYQETQYF
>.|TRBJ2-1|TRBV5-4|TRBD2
TGTGCCAGCAGCTCGGGAGGGCTTTACAATGAGCAGTTCTTC
CASSSGGLYNEQFF
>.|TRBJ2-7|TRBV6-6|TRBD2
TGTGCCAGCAGTACGACTAGCGGGCTGAGCTCCTACGAGCAGTACTTC
CASSTTSGLSSYEQYF
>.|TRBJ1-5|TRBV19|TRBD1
TGTGCCAGTAGACAGGGGGAAACCTACAATCAGCCCCAGCATTTT
CASRQGETYNQPQHF
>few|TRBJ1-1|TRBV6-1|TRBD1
TGTGCCAGCAGTCCTCAGGGGGCCAGGGACACTGAAGCTTTCTTT
CASSPQGARDTEAFF
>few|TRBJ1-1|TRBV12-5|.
TGTGCTAGTACGGTTCGGGGGGACACTGAAGCTTTCTTT
CASTVRGDTEAFF
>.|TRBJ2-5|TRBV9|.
TGTGCCAGCAGCTCAGAACGGGGAAGTATAGAGACCCAGTACTTC
CASSSERGSIETQYF
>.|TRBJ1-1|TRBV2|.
TGTGCCAGCAGTGCGGCAAACAGGAACACTGAAGCTTTCTTT
CASSAANRNTEAFF
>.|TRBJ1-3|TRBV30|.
TGTGCCTGGAGTGATTATTTAAAGAGCTCTGGAAACACCATATATTTT
CAWSDYLKSSGNTIYF
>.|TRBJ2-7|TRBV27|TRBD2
TGTGCCAGCAGGACTAGCGGAGGACCTTACGAGCAGTACTTC
CASRTSGGPYEQYF
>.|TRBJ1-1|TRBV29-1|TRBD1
TGCAGCGTCGGCCGACCGGGACAGGGCACTGAAGCTTTCTTT
CSVGRPGQGTEAFF
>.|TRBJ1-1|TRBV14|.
TGTGCCAGCAGCCAAGCGCGGGTTTCCAAAGCTTTCTTT
CASSQARVSKAFF
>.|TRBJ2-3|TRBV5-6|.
TGTGCCAGCAGCTTGGTACAGAAAGATACGCAGTATTTT
CASSLVQKDTQYF
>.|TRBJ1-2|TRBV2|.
TGTGCCAGCAGCAAATCCCTCGGGGGGCCTGGCTACACCTTC
CASSKSLGGPGYTF
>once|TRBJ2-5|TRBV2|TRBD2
TGTGCCAGCAGCACGGGACTAGCGGGAGGACAAGAGACCCAGTACTTC
CASSTGLAGGQETQYF
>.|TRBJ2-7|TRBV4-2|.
TGTGCCAGCAGCCATGAAGGAGAGGGTTCCTCCTACGAGCAGTACTTC
CASSHEGEGSSYEQYF
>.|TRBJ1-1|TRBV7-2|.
TGTGCCAGCAGACTACCCCCCGGAGGTTGGGCTTTCTTT
CASRLPPGGWAFF
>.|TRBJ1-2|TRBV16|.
TGTGCCAGCCAACTGCGGGGGCTCGAGAGGGGCTACACCTTC
CASQLRGLERGYTF
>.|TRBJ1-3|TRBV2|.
TGTGCCAGCAGCCAGGAACTAATCTCTGGAAACACCATATATTTT
CASSQELISGNTIYF
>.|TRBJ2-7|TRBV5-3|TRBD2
TGTGCCAGAAGCTCCGGGACTAGCGGGAGAGGGTACCCCTACGAGCAGTACTTC
CARSSGTSGRGYPYEQYF
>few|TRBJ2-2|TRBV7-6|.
TGTGCCAGCAGCTTAGCGAGTTTGAGTGACACCGGGGAGCTGTTTTTT
CASSLASLSDTGELFF
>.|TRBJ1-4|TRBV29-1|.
TGCAGCGTTGCCGGTTTTATGGGAGAAAAACTGTTTTTT
CSVAGFMGEKLFF
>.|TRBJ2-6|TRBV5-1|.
TGCGCCAGCAGCTCCAGCGGGCCTGGGGCCAACGTCCTGACTTTC
CASSSSGPGANVLTF
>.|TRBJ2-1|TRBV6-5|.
TGTGCCAGCAGTTCTCCTTCGGGGAACTCCTACAATGAGCAGTTCTTC
CASSSPSGNSYNEQFF
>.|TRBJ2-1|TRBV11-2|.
TGTGCCAGCAGCTTAGATCTAAGGTATGAGCAGTTCTTC
CASSLDLRYEQFF
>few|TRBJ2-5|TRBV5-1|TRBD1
TGCGCCAGCAGCTTACTACAGGGGGCCGGGGAGACCCAGTACTTC
CASSLLQGAGETQYF
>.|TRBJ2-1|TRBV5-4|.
TGTGCCAGCAGCTTGGAAGGAGGCTCCTACAATGAGCAGTTCTTC
CASSLEGGSYNEQFF
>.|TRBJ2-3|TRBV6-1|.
TGTGCCAGCAGGTACAGGGAAGATACGCAGTATTTT
CASRYREDTQYF
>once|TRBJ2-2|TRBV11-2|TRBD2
TGTGCCAGCAGCTTAGATAGTAGCGGGAGGGCCGCCGGGGAGCTGTTTTTT
CASSLDSSGRAAGELFF
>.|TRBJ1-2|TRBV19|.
TGTGCCAGTAAGATCGGGAGCTATGGCTACACCTTC
CASKIGSYGYTF
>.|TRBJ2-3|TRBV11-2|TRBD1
TGTGCCAGCAGCCCGGGACAGGGGGGAGCCGATACGCAGTATTTT
CASSPGQGGADTQYF
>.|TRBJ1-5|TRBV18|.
TGTGCCAGCTCCATTTCCGGGGATCAGCCCCAGCATTTT
CASSISGDQPQHF
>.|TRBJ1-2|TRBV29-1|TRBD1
TGCAGCGTTGAGGTGACAGGGTATGGCTACACCTTC
CSVEVTGYGYTF
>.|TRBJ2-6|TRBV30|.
TGTGCCTGGAGTGGCTCTGGGGCCAACGTCCTGACTTTC
CAWSGSGANVLTF
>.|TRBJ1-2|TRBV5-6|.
TGTGCCAGCAGCTTGGATGCAATTGGCTACACCTTC
CASSLDAIGYTF
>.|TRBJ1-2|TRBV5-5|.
TGTGCCAGCAGCTGGGCCGGGACGGAAGCTAACTATGGCTACACCTTC
CASSWAGTEANYGYTF
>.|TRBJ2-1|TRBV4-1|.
TGCGCCAGCAGCCAAGTTCCCGGGGCAAGCGATGAGCAGTTCTTC
CASSQVPGASDEQFF
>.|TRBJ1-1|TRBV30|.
TGTGCCTGGAGTGATAGGGCTTCGGCTTTCTTT
CAWSDRASAFF
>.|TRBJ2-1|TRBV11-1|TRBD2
TGTGCCAGCAGCTTAAGCGGGAGCTACAATGAGCAGTTCTTC
CASSLSGSYNEQFF
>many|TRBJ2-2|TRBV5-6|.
TGTGCCAGCAGCTTGGATGGGGGGCACAGGGAGCTGTTTTTT
CASSLDGGHRELFF
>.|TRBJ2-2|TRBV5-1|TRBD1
TGCGCCAGCAGCGCCCGGGACAGGGGGCCCGGGGAGCTGTTTTTT
CASSARDRGPGELFF
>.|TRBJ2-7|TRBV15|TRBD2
TGTGCCACCAGCAGAGTGTCGGGAGGGCCTTACGAGCAGTACTTC
CATSRVSGGPYEQYF
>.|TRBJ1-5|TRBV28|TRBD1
TGTGCCAGCATACCCATATCCGGGACAGGGAAGGGGCGAAAGGGGGTGCCCCAGCATTTT
CASIPISGTGKGRKGVPQHF
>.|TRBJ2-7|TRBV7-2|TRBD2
TGTGCCAGCAGCCTAGCGGGGCTCTACGAGCAGTACTTC
CASSLAGLYEQYF
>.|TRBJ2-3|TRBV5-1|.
TGCGCCAGCAGCACCCGCCCCGGGACGACTAGCACAGATACGCAGTATTTT
CASSTRPGTTSTDTQYF
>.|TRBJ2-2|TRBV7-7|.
TGTGCTAGCAGCTTGGACAGGAACACCGGGGAGCTGTTTTTT
CASSLDRNTGELFF
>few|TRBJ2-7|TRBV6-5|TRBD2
TGTGCCAGCAGCTTTAGCGGGCCTTACTCCTACGAGCAGTACTTC
CASSFSGPYSYEQYF
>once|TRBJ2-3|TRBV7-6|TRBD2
TGTGCCAGCACCCGTGAGAGGGAAGGCCTAGCGGGTACAGATACGCAGTATTTT
CASTREREGLAGTDTQYF
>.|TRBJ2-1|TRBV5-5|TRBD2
TGTGCCAGCAGCCAGACTGCGGCTAGCGGGAGGACTGAGCAGTTCTTC
CASSQTAASGRTEQFF